This TCR beta chain stems from a study of T cells in Graves' hyperthyroidism and ophthalmopathy. Study in general: At initial diagnosis, before any treatment had begun, peripheral blood was obtained.

RNA transcripts served as the template for amplifying TCR beta CDR3 regions. HTBI primers drove first-round RT-PCR of the TCR CDR3. TCRdb redid the calling of the multiplex PCR reads with MiXCR, one entry per CDR3 protein. The data contain under 550,000 distinct CDR3 sequences, 20% of them seen just once; the ten biggest clones take up over 45%. CDR1 is SNHLY, CDR2 FYNNEI, per germline. The CDR3 consists of 14 residues. Germline trimming cut 6 bases from V and 0 bases from J; bases unmatched to any gene: 3. This clonotype has a count of ten or more. Its antigen is unidentified. Pregnant or lactating patients were excluded, as were those with uncontrolled infection or other autoimmune disease. Diagnostic decisions used clinical symptoms, serum thyroxine and TRAb, thyroid ultrasound and orbital computed tomography. Points from the study as a whole: Ophthalmopathy, as predicted by the model, came a median roughly 6.8 months after the prediction.

The chain uses TRBV2 and TRBJ1-2; 8 bases fit TRBD1. The sample comprised blood. The source is a man aged 35 to 55 with Graves' ophthalmopathy. This chain's CDR3 is CASRRTGTNYGYTF. The CDR3 nucleotides read TGTGCCAGCAGGCGGACAGGGACTAACTATGGCTACACCTTC.